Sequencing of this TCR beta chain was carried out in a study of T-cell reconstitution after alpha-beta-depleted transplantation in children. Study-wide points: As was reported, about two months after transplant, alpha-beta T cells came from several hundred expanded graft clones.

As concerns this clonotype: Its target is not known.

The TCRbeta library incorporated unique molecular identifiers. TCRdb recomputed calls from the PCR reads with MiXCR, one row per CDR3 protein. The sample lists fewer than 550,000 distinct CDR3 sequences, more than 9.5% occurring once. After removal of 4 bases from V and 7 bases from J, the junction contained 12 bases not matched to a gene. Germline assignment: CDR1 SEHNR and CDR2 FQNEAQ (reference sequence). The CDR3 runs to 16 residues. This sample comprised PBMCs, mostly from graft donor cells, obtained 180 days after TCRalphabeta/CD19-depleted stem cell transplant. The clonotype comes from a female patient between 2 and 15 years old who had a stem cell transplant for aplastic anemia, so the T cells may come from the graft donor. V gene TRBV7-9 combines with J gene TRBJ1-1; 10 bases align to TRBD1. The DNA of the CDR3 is TGTGCCAGCAGCTGCAATTTTGACAGGGGGCTTGGTGAAGCTTTCTTT. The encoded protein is CASSCNFDRGLGEAFF.